This TCR beta chain comes out of a study of blood T cells in healthy people across ages. The authors ran a second PCR of about 7 to 11 cycles using a sample-barcoded 5' primer and a J-beta primer mix. Every sample gave at least 3 million paired-end reads containing CDR3. One entry per CDR3 protein results from TCRdb running MiXCR on the 5' RACE reads. The sample records hundreds of thousands of distinct CDR3 sequences, around 52% being singletons. Russia was home to the donors, healthy Caucasian individuals aged roughly 6 to 90. Per-sample PBMC isolation yielded at least 6.5 million cells. The receptor comes from an elderly woman in good health. Sample: blood.

The CDR3, as DNA: TGTGCCACCAGCAGAGATATAGGGTCCAGTTACGAGCAGTACTTC. This translates into CATSRDIGSSYEQYF. The rearrangement uses TRBV15 and TRBJ2-4, with no clear D. TRBJ2-7 explains the end of the DNA better; the J call may be wrong. Germline lookup yields CDR1 LNHNV and CDR2 YYDKDF (reference sequence). The CDR3 loop spans 15 amino acids.